This TCR beta chain comes out of a study of T cells in Graves' hyperthyroidism and ophthalmopathy. The study's findings and limits: Ophthalmopathy onset followed model prediction by a median around six months.

Germline V lookup: CDR1 LNHDA, CDR2 SQIVND (reference sequence). The CDR3 sequence is 17 residues long. The V gene end was trimmed by 7 bases and the J gene end by 4 bases; junction bases not matched to a gene: 16. Orbital computed tomography, thyroid ultrasound, serum thyroxine and TRAb, and clinical symptoms together informed the diagnoses. The source material, RNA transcripts, was used to amplify TCR beta CDR3 regions. First-round RT-PCR with HTBI primers amplified the TCR CDR3 region. TCRdb reprocessed the multiplex PCR reads with MiXCR, giving one entry per CDR3 protein. This table has some 560,000 distinct CDR3 sequences, around 13% appearing once. Of note for this clonotype: The antigen remains undetermined.

Sequenced material: blood. The V call is TRBV19, the J call TRBJ1-5, with 7 nucleotides matching TRBD1. This receptor was taken from a woman aged 40 to 50 with Graves' hyperthyroidism. The DNA of the CDR3 is TGTGCCAGTAAGAGCAGGGACAGATCGACGAAAAATCAGCCCCAGCATTTT. Translation gives CASKSRDRSTKNQPQHF.